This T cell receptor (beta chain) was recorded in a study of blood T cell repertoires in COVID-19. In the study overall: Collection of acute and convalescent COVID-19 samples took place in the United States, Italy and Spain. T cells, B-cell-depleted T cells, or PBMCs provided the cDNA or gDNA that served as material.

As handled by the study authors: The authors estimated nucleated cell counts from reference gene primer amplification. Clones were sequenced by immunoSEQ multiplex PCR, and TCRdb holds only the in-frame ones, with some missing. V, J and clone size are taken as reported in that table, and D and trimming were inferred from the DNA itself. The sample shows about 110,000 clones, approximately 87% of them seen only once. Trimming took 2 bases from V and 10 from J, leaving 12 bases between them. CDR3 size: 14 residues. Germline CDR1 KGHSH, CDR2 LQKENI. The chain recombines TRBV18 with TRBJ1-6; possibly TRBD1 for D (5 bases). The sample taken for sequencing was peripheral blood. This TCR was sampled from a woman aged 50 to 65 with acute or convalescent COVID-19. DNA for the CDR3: TGTGCCAGCTCACCAGGACAAGGGTACTCACCCCTCCACTTT. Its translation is CASSPGQGYSPLHF.